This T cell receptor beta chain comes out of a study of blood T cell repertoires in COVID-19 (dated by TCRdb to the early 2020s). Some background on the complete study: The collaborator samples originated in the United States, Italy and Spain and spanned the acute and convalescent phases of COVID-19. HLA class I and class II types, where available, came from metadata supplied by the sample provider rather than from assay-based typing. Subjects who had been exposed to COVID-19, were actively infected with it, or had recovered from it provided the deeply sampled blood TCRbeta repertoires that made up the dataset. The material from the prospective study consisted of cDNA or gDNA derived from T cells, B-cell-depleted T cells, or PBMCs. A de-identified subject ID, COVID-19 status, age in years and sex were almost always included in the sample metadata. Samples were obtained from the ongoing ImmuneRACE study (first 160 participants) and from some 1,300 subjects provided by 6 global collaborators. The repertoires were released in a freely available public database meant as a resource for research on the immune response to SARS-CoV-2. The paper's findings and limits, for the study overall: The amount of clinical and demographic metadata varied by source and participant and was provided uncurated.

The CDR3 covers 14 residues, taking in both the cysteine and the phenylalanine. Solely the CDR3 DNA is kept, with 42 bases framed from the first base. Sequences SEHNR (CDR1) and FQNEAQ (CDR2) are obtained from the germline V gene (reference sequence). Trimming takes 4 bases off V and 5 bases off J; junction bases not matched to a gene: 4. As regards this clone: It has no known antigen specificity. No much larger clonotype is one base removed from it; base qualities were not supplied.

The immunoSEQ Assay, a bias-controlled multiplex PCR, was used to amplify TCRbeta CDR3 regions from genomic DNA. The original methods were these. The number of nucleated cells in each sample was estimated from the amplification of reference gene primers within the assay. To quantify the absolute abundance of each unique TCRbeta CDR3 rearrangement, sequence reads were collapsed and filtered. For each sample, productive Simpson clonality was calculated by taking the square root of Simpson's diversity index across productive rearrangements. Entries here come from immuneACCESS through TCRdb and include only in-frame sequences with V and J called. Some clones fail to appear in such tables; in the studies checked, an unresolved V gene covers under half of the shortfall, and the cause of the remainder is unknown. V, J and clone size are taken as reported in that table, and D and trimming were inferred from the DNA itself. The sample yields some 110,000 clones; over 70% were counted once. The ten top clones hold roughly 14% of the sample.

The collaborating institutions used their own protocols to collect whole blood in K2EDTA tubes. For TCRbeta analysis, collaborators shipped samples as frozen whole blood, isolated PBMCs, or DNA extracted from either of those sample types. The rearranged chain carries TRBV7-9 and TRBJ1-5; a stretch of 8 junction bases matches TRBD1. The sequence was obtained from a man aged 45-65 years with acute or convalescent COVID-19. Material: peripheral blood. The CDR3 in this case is CASSYTGGYQPQHF. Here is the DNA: TGTGCCAGCAGCTATACAGGGGGATATCAGCCCCAGCATTTT.